The entry below describes one T cell receptor (beta chain). Its target is unknown. TCRdb reprocessed the 5' RACE reads and stores each CDR3 protein as one record, lacking DNA. The table lists about 540,000 distinct CDR3 sequences. The germline CDR1 and CDR2 sequences are LNHNV and YYDKDF (reference sequence). The CDR3 covers 15 residues. This sample was included in a study of T cells expressing NK-cell markers. Study summary: Repertoire data for TCR beta were derived from sorted T cells (CD3+CD56+NKG2C+, CD3+CD56+NKG2C- and CD3+CD56-NKG2C+). Of eight sequenced donors, seven were HCMV-seropositive and one HCMV-seronegative.

Regarding the study as a whole: Whether expanded NKG2C+ T cell clones recognized HCMV stayed uncertain. These same clonotypes (in four donors) also led the CD3+CD56-NKG2C+ fraction.

This chain connects TRBV15 to TRBJ1-3. The source is a man between 18 and 35 years old in good health. What was sequenced was blood T cells: a sorted CD56 or NKG2C T cell subset, CD4+ or CD8+ T cells, or bulk PBMC T cells (not recorded which). CDR3 sequence reads: CATSPDLYSGNTIYF.